This T cell receptor (beta chain) was identified in a study of siplizumab effects on memory and regulatory T cells. Clones were read by immunoSEQ multiplex PCR, and TCRdb kept only the in-frame ones, dropping some. The sample yields some 110,000 clones, over 90% seen once. Germline V CDR1 and CDR2: SGHAT, FQNNGV. V gave up 5 bases and J gave up 7 bases, with 5 bases separating them. The CDR3 runs 11 residues. Input material: Tregs sorted from blood. The source is a human donor in good health. The chain uses TRBV11-2 and TRBJ1-4; D uncertain. CDR3 sequence reads: CASSLGEKLFF. In DNA form, the CDR3 reads TGTGCCAGCAGCCTCGGTGAAAAACTGTTTTTT.